The 20 T cell receptor beta chains given below trace back to one sample, sequenced in a study of T cell responses to AZD1222 COVID-19 vaccine. Profiled with immunoSEQ multiplex PCR; TCRdb holds only in-frame clones, not every one. The table lists some 110,000 clones, around 88% of them singletons. The sample was peripheral blood, taken on day 0 of AZD1222 vaccination. The receptors were gathered from an adult in good health.

The V call is TRBV4-3, the J call TRBJ1-2; tentative D call: TRBD1 (6 bases). Germline values: CDR1 LGHNA, CDR2 YSLEER. The CDR3 covers 19 residues. The V end was cut by 0 bases, the J end by 1 base, with 21 bases between. CDR3 loop: CASSQEGGRGTIINYGYTF. CDR3 nucleotides: TGCGCCAGCAGCCAAGAAGGTGGCAGGGGTACCATTATTAACTATGGCTACACCTTC.

The chain couples TRBV3-1 (or the pseudogene TRBV3-2) to TRBJ1-3, with a tentative D call TRBD1 (5 bases). V was clipped by 2 bases and J by 3 bases, with 8 bases between them. CDR1 LGHDT and CDR2 YNNKEL come from the germline V gene (reference sequence). The CDR3 loop spans 14 amino acids. CDR3: CASSQQGYGNTIYF. CDR3 coding DNA: TGTGCCAGCAGCCAACAGGGTTATGGAAACACCATATATTTT.

The rearrangement uses TRBV29-1 and TRBJ1-4; D gene uncertain. Per germline, CDR1 SQVTM and CDR2 ANQGSEA. The V end was cut by 6 bases, the J end by 0 bases, with 8 bases between. This CDR3 region has 13 residues. CDR3 protein: CSVVSATNEKLFF. DNA of the CDR3: TGCAGCGTCGTGAGCGCAACTAATGAAAAACTGTTTTTT.

This clone was observed a handful of times. The rearrangement joins TRBV9 to TRBJ2-1; unclear D gene. Germline V gene sequence: CDR1 SGDLS, CDR2 YYNGEE. The CDR3 spans 15 residues. V lost 0 bases and J 5 bases, leaving 12 bases between the germline ends. The CDR3 nucleotides are TGTGCCAGCAGCGTAGGTGACAATAGTAACAATGAGCAGTTCTTC. Translating gives CASSVGDNSNNEQFF.

The table lists this clone with a count of one. The chain has TRBV14 and TRBJ1-2; 8 bases match TRBD1. The length of the CDR3 is 16 residues. Germline CDR1 SGHDN, CDR2 FVKESK. Trimming took 3 bases from V and 0 from J; bases not matched to a gene: 6. CDR3 coding DNA: TGTGCCAGCAGCCAGGTGACAGGGGCAACTAACTATGGCTACACCTTC. Amino acid sequence: CASSQVTGATNYGYTF. The whole variable domain, filled in from reference TRBV14 and TRBJ1-2, reads EAGVTQFPSHSVIEKGQTVTLRCDPISGHDNLYWYRRVMGKEIKFLLHFVKESKQDESGMPNNRFLAERTGGTYSTLKVQPAELEDSGVYFCASSQVTGATNYGYTFGSGTRLTVV.

The chain is built from TRBV27 and TRBJ1-2, with D possibly being TRBD1 (5 bases). The CDR3 runs 17 residues. V lost 7 bases to trimming and J lost 7 bases, with 28 bases between them. In germline, CDR1 is MNHEY, CDR2 SMNVEV (reference sequence). CDR3 sequence (DNA): TGTGCCAGCACTGCCGGGACCCCCGGTTCGACCCTCGGTGGCTACACCTTC. Its translation: CASTAGTPGSTLGGYTF.

The chain recombines TRBV7-2 with TRBJ1-2, with D possibly TRBD1 on 5 matching bases. Trimming pared 4 bases from V and 2 bases from J, leaving 20 bases between. The CDR3 covers 17 residues. Germline CDR1 and CDR2: SGHTA and FQGNSA. CDR3 residues: CASSWGPSQGGNYGYTF. CDR3 nucleotides: TGTGCCAGCAGCTGGGGACCGTCGCAGGGAGGAAACTATGGCTACACCTTC. Together with reference TRBV7-2 and TRBJ1-2, the CDR3 gives the full variable domain: GAGVSQSPSNKVTEKGKDVELRCDPISGHTALYWYRQSLGQGLEFLIYFQGNSAPDKSGLPSDRFSAERTGGSVSTLTIQRTQQEDSAVYLCASSWGPSQGGNYGYTFGSGTRLTVV.

The chain couples TRBV25-1 to TRBJ1-2; D ambiguous. This CDR3 has 11 amino acids. Trimming took 6 bases from V and 6 from J, leaving 8 bases between them. Germline V gene lookup returns CDR1 MGHDK and CDR2 SYGVNS. The CDR3 bases are TGTGCCAGCAGGGCCCGGGATGGCTACACCTTC. Amino acid sequence: CASRARDGYTF.

The V and J genes are TRBV5-5 and TRBJ1-1; TRBD1 is a possible D gene (5 bases). The CDR3 consists of 18 residues. CDR1 is SGHKS, CDR2 YYEKEE, per germline (reference sequence). Trimming cost V 9 bases and J 0 bases, with 27 bases left between them. The CDR3 coding sequence is TGTGCCACCAGAAAACGGCGAGTCGGGGCCCAAATGAACACTGAAGCTTTCTTT. It specifies CATRKRRVGAQMNTEAFF. The full variable domain, with the rest looked up from reference TRBV5-5 and TRBJ1-1, is DAGVTQSPTHLIKTRGQQVTLRCSPISGHKSVSWYQQVLGQGPQFIFQYYEKEERGRGNFPDRFSARQFPNYSSELNVNALLLGDSALYLCATRKRRVGAQMNTEAFFGQGTRLTVV.

The rearrangement links TRBV29-1 to TRBJ1-2; tentative D call: TRBD1 (6 bases). Trimming shortened V by 1 base and J by 4 bases, and 10 bases separated the two germline ends. This CDR3 comprises 13 residues. Germline V gives CDR1 SQVTM, CDR2 ANQGSEA. CDR3 in DNA: TGCAGCGTTGAAGCTACAGGGATCTATGGCTACACCTTC. This codes for CSVEATGIYGYTF. Using reference TRBV29-1 and TRBJ1-2 for the parts outside the CDR3, the full variable domain is SAVISQKPSRDICQRGTSLTIQCQVDSQVTMMFWYRQQPGQSLTLIATANQGSEATYESGFVIDKFPISRPNLTFSTLTVSNMSPEDSSIYLCSVEATGIYGYTFGSGTRLTVV.

The V call is TRBV12-5, the J call TRBJ2-2, with 7 bases matching TRBD1. Germline V gives CDR1 LGHNT, CDR2 FRNRAP. This CDR3 is built from 17 residues. V lost 3 bases, J lost 0 bases, and 7 bases stayed unmatched. The CDR3 spells CASGLSGQSTNTGELFF. The CDR3 bases are TGTGCTAGTGGTTTATCGGGACAGTCAACGAACACCGGGGAGCTGTTTTTT.

The rearrangement joins TRBV27 to TRBJ1-1; 8 nucleotides agree with TRBD1. This CDR3 spans 14 amino acids. Germline CDR1 and CDR2: MNHEY and SMNVEV (reference sequence). The V segment lost 7 bases and the J segment 1 base; nucleotides outside the gene matches: 5. The CDR3 coding sequence is TGTGCCAGCAAGCCGGGACAGGCGAACACTGAAGCTTTCTTT. It encodes CASKPGQANTEAFF.

This clone has just a few counts. The V and J genes are TRBV29-1 and TRBJ1-1; tentative D call: TRBD1 (5 bases). The CDR3 sequence is 14 residues long. The V and J ends lost 5 bases and 9 bases respectively, with 22 bases between them. The germline CDR1 and CDR2 sequences are SQVTM and ANQGSEA. The chain's CDR3 is CSVTGIGRQSQAFF. As DNA, the CDR3 is TGCAGCGTTACAGGCATTGGGCGACAGTCCCAAGCTTTCTTT.

This chain uses TRBV7-3 with TRBJ2-5, with no clear D. The CDR3 contains 13 residues. The germline V gene has CDR1 SGHTA and CDR2 FQGTGA. The V end lost 3 bases, the J end lost 5 bases, and 10 bases lay between the germline ends. CDR3 region: CASSFQSWETQYF. CDR3 nucleotides: TGTGCCAGCAGCTTTCAGTCTTGGGAGACCCAGTACTTC.

This chain joins TRBV18 and TRBJ1-6; D is uncertain. This CDR3 has 15 amino acids. Deletions cut 3 bases from V and 7 bases from J, with 13 bases between. Germline V gives CDR1 KGHSH, CDR2 LQKENI. CDR3 sequence reads: CASSPDQVTNSPLHF. The DNA of the CDR3 is TGTGCCAGCTCACCCGACCAGGTGACCAATTCACCCCTCCACTTT.

The V and J genes are TRBV11-2 and TRBJ2-7, with 7 positions matching TRBD1. In germline, CDR1 is SGHAT, CDR2 FQNNGV. This CDR3 region has 14 residues. V was clipped by 3 bases and J by 6 bases; unmatched bases: 8. The CDR3 nucleotides are TGTGCCAGCAGCTTCGTTTGGGACAGTCGCGAGCAGTACTTC. Translating gives CASSFVWDSREQYF.

The rearrangement joins TRBV2 to TRBJ1-2, with TRBD1 as a possible D gene (5 bases). The V gene's germline CDR1 is SNHLY and CDR2 FYNNEI. V was cut by 5 bases and J by 8 bases, with 15 bases left in between. The CDR3 has 13 amino acids. The CDR3 sequence is CASSPGRRDGYTF. CDR3 coding DNA: TGTGCCAGCAGTCCAGGGCGGCGGGACGGCTACACCTTC.

The gene calls are TRBV12-5 and TRBJ2-7; 7 bases are shared with TRBD1. This CDR3 has 20 residues. Trimming removed 6 bases from V and 1 base from J; junction bases left unmatched: 24. CDR1 and CDR2 (germline): LGHNT, FRNRAP. The CDR3 DNA reads as TGTGCTAGTGGACTTCCGCCAGGGGGTATTTACGCCACTTCATCCTACGAGCAGTACTTC. As protein: CASGLPPGGIYATSSYEQYF. Combining the CDR3 with reference TRBV12-5 and TRBJ2-7 gives the whole variable domain DARVTQTPRHKVTEMGQEVTMRCQPILGHNTVFWYRQTMMQGLELLAYFRNRAPLDDSGMPKDRFSAEMPDATLATLKIQPSEPRDSAVYFCASGLPPGGIYATSSYEQYFGPGTRLTVT.

The chain recombines TRBV9 with TRBJ2-3, with D perhaps matching TRBD2 (6 bases). The CDR3 length is 16 residues. V shed 0 bases and J shed 0 bases, with 11 bases lying between them. CDR1 SGDLS and CDR2 YYNGEE come from the germline V gene. The CDR3: CASSVATGTSTDTQYF. DNA for the CDR3: TGTGCCAGCAGCGTAGCCACCGGGACTAGCACAGATACGCAGTATTTT.

The chain couples TRBV29-1 to TRBJ1-6; tentatively, D is TRBD1 (6 bases). Germline V gene sequence: CDR1 SQVTM, CDR2 ANQGSEA. V was shortened by 5 bases and J by 9 bases, with 14 bases between the two germline ends. The CDR3 runs to 13 residues. Here the CDR3 reads CSVRTEWGSPLHF. The CDR3 bases are TGCAGCGTTCGGACAGAGTGGGGTTCACCCCTCCACTTT.